This T cell receptor beta chain comes out of a study of OX40 agonist ivuxolimab in advanced cancers. Study summary: Patients enrolled in dose escalation were diagnosed with hepatocellular carcinoma, melanoma, renal cell or head and neck cancer. Patients were around 83% male with ages about 23 to 79, mean approximately 62. Three patients, one with hepatocellular carcinoma and two with cutaneous melanoma, achieved partial responses.

Sequencing used immunoSEQ multiplex PCR; TCRdb keeps in-frame clones, though not all of them. The repertoire consists of around 63,000 clones, with over 75% occurring once and the leading ten covering 10% to 11%. Per germline, CDR1 DFQATT and CDR2 SNEGSKA (reference sequence). Deletions cut 5 bases from V and 4 bases from J, with 6 bases between. The CDR3 covers 11 residues. This specimen was CD4+ or CD8+ T cells sorted from blood, taken in a trial of the OX40 agonist ivuxolimab. The chain uses TRBV20-1 and TRBJ1-3, with D unresolved. The sequence came from an adult with an advanced solid tumor such as melanoma, head and neck, liver or kidney cancer. DNA for the CDR3: TGCAGTGCTCTATACGGAAACACCATATATTTT. It specifies CSALYGNTIYF.